The T cell receptor (beta chain) described here comes from a study of shared clonotypes between healthy human individuals. Study outcomes and limitations: A limitation of the genetic and exposure-history diversity represented arose from few donors.

The split of CD4+ cells yielded CD45RA+ naive and CD45RA-negative memory subsets. Concerning this clone: Its target is not known.

V lost 4 bases and J 9 bases, leaving 18 bases between the germline ends. This CDR3 has 14 residues. The germline CDR1 and CDR2 sequences are SNHLY and FYNNEI. Profiled with immunoSEQ multiplex PCR; TCRdb holds only in-frame clones, not every one. The repertoire holds over a million clones, with about 80% as singletons. The sample was memory CD4+ T cells sorted from blood. Subset denoted: CD45RA-negative fraction. The clonotype was recovered from a man between 18 and 35 years old in good health. The V and J genes are TRBV2 and TRBJ1-2; D not certain. The CDR3 DNA reads TGTGCCAGCAGTGCATACGACGGCGTAGCGAGCTACACCTTC. The encoded protein is CASSAYDGVASYTF.